This TCR beta chain was documented in a study of long-term antiretroviral therapy in people with HIV. Overall study: The oldest specimens predate the 2015 immediate-ART recommendation by about a decade. Study conclusions and caveats: The data indicate that diversity increased after ART but remained below transplant donor controls. Whichever time point was examined, clones expanded before ART dominated the repertoire.

Researchers ran immunoSEQ v3.0 at survey level. TCRdb keeps only in-frame clones here, not all; method: immunoSEQ multiplex PCR. In the table there are about 25,000 clones, around nine tenths of which are singletons. All participants with HIV were treated in the United States. As for this clone: Its matching antigen is unknown.

The receptor was derived from a man aged 30 to 45 with HIV. The starting material was unsorted PBMCs, obtained more than 4.3 years after starting antiretroviral therapy.

The CDR3 reads CASSFSGTGKYEQYF. As DNA, the CDR3 is TGTGCCAGCAGCTTTTCCGGGACAGGGAAATACGAGCAGTACTTC. The V and J genes are TRBV7-2 and TRBJ2-7; 9 nucleotides line up with TRBD1. The CDR3 contains 15 residues. The V gene end was trimmed by 3 bases and the J gene end by 4 bases; junction bases not matched to a gene: 7. Germline lookup yields CDR1 SGHTA and CDR2 FQGNSA.